A selection of T cell receptor beta chains follows, all from one sample in a study of blood T cell repertoires in COVID-19. Assay: immunoSEQ multiplex PCR; the TCRdb copy retains only in-frame clones and omits some. Among about 300,000 clones listed, roughly nine tenths were seen once. The sequenced sample was PBMCs or T cells enriched from blood (not recorded which). The receptors were gathered from a man aged 55 to 70 who had recovered from COVID-19. Both conserved end residues are part of each CDR3. The D gene is left open where the match is weak. Expanded clones are given a class, and other clones once, few, many or no size at all.

clone_size	v_call	d_call	j_call	cdr3_aa	cdr3_nt
NA	TRBV29-1	TRBD1	TRBJ2-5	CSVDRGQETQYF	TGCAGCGTAGACAGGGGGCAAGAGACCCAGTACTTC
NA	TRBV11-2	NA	TRBJ2-5	CASSIRWETQYF	TGTGCCAGCAGCATCAGGTGGGAGACCCAGTACTTC
NA	TRBV19	NA	TRBJ1-2	CASTTIQGTYGYTF	TGTGCCAGTACCACTATCCAGGGTACTTATGGCTACACCTTC
NA	TRBV6-2/TRBV6-3	TRBD2	TRBJ2-7	CASSSPAGGPYEQYF	TGTGCCAGCAGTTCTCCAGCGGGAGGGCCTTACGAGCAGTACTTC
few	TRBV28	NA	TRBJ1-4	CASSGGRKTNEKLFF	TGTGCCAGCAGCGGGGGGCGGAAGACTAATGAAAAACTGTTTTTT
NA	TRBV28	NA	TRBJ2-2	CASRNLISGANTGELFF	TGTGCCAGCAGGAACTTGATCTCGGGGGCGAACACCGGGGAGCTGTTTTTT
NA	TRBV27	TRBD2	TRBJ2-2	CASGLAGRNTGELFF	TGTGCCAGCGGACTAGCGGGTAGGAACACCGGGGAGCTGTTTTTT
once	TRBV18	NA	TRBJ1-1	CASSRGAAGYTEAFF	TGTGCCAGCTCACGCGGCGCGGCAGGGTACACTGAAGCTTTCTTT
NA	TRBV7-9	TRBD1	TRBJ1-2	CASSQGDGQVYGYTF	TGTGCCAGCAGCCAAGGAGATGGACAGGTTTATGGCTACACCTTC
NA	TRBV19	TRBD1	TRBJ2-7	CASSIQGTAAGEQYF	TGTGCCAGTAGTATCCAGGGGACAGCGGCAGGGGAGCAGTACTTC
NA	TRBV7-2	TRBD2	TRBJ2-7	CASSFGTSGFYEQYF	TGTGCCAGCAGCTTTGGGACTAGCGGCTTCTACGAGCAGTACTTC
NA	TRBV18	NA	TRBJ1-2	CASSLEQGYTF	TGTGCCAGCTCACTAGAGCAAGGCTACACCTTC
NA	TRBV27	TRBD2	TRBJ2-3	CASSLMSGIGTDTQYF	TGTGCCAGCAGCCTGATGAGCGGGATAGGGACAGATACGCAGTATTTT
NA	TRBV21-1	NA	TRBJ2-5	CASMDSPNTNQETQYF	TGTGCCAGTATGGACAGTCCGAATACTAACCAAGAGACCCAGTACTTC
NA	TRBV18	NA	TRBJ2-5	CASSPLDSLQETQYF	TGTGCCAGCTCACCCCTGGACAGCCTTCAAGAGACCCAGTACTTC
NA	TRBV5-1	TRBD1	TRBJ1-1	CASSLGTGGYWAFF	TGCGCCAGCAGCTTAGGGACAGGGGGGTACTGGGCTTTCTTT
NA	TRBV5-1	NA	TRBJ2-3	CASSLRGTLSTDTQYF	TGCGCCAGCAGCCTGCGAGGGACACTAAGCACAGATACGCAGTATTTT
NA	TRBV5-4	TRBD1	TRBJ2-2	CASSMITTTGGAGELFF	TGTGCCAGCAGTATGATTACGACGACAGGGGGCGCGGGGGAGCTGTTTTTT
NA	TRBV28	NA	TRBJ1-1	CASSSQGLGTEAFF	TGTGCCAGCAGTTCCCAGGGATTAGGCACTGAAGCTTTCTTT
once	TRBV5-4	TRBD2	TRBJ2-7	CASSFTSGKREEQYF	TGTGCCAGCAGCTTCACGAGCGGGAAAAGGGAGGAGCAGTACTTC
NA	TRBV27	NA	TRBJ2-2	CASSFRVEPGELFF	TGTGCCAGCAGTTTCAGGGTGGAGCCCGGGGAGCTGTTTTTT
NA	TRBV29-1	TRBD1	TRBJ2-5	CSGAGGFQETQYF	TGCAGTGGGGCAGGGGGATTTCAAGAGACCCAGTACTTC
few	TRBV2	NA	TRBJ1-1	CASSSGTQDTEAFF	TGTGCCAGCAGTTCAGGGACTCAGGACACTGAAGCTTTCTTT
NA	TRBV15	NA	TRBJ2-3	CATSRDRQARLATQYF	TGTGCCACCAGCAGAGATCGTCAGGCCCGTCTTGCTACGCAGTATTTT
NA	TRBV5-1	NA	TRBJ2-7	CASSPWGPFSYEQYF	TGCGCCAGCAGCCCCTGGGGCCCCTTCTCCTACGAGCAGTACTTC
NA	TRBV28	NA	TRBJ1-5	CASSQLPGGNQPQHF	TGTGCCAGCAGCCAACTTCCGGGTGGCAATCAGCCCCAGCATTTT
NA	TRBV11-1	NA	TRBJ2-7	CASSSEIVGGYEQYF	TGTGCCAGCAGCTCCGAAATTGTGGGGGGCTACGAGCAGTACTTC
NA	TRBV19	TRBD1	TRBJ2-1	CASSIDRTGMRHNEQFF	TGTGCCAGTAGTATAGACCGGACAGGGATGAGACACAATGAGCAGTTCTTC
NA	TRBV4-3	NA	TRBJ2-3	CASSQDPGTDTQYF	TGCGCCAGCAGCCAAGACCCAGGGACAGATACGCAGTATTTT
NA	TRBV28	NA	TRBJ1-2	CASRGNYGYTF	TGTGCCAGCCGGGGAAACTATGGCTACACCTTC
NA	TRBV5-4	NA	TRBJ1-1	CASSLRQGGTEAFF	TGTGCCAGCAGCTTGAGGCAGGGAGGCACTGAAGCTTTCTTT